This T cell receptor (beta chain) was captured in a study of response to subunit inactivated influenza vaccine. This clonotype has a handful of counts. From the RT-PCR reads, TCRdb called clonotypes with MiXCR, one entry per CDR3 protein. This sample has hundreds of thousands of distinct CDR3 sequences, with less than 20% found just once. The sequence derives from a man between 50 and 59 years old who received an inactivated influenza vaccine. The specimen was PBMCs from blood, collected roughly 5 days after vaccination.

The CDR3 spells CASSPRVNNSPLHF. The CDR3 DNA reads as TGTGCCAGCAGTCCCAGGGTGAATAATTCACCCCTCCACTTT. The chain uses TRBV6-1 and TRBJ1-6, with D possibly being TRBD1 (5 bases). The V and J ends lost 5 bases and 5 bases respectively, with 10 bases between them. Germline CDR1 MNHNS, CDR2 SASEGT. The length of the CDR3 is 14 residues.